One and the same sample provided the 7 T cell receptor beta chains below, sequenced in a study of CD8 T cells in ankylosing spondylitis. TCRdb ran MiXCR on the 5' RACE reads and lists one entry per CDR3 protein. The data contain about 360,000 distinct CDR3 sequences, roughly 15% of them singletons. The source material was blood, either unsorted or a sorted T cell fraction (not recorded which). All receptors come from a male donor with ankylosing spondylitis or in good health (not recorded which).

This clonotype was seen a few times. This chain uses TRBV20-1 with TRBJ2-7, with D possibly TRBD1 on 6 matching bases. Per germline, CDR1 DFQATT and CDR2 SNEGSKA (reference sequence). Trimming removed 5 bases at V and 6 bases at J, with 14 bases between. The CDR3 consists of 12 residues. The CDR3 nucleotides read TGCAGTGCTGTTGGGACAAGTACCGAGCAGTACTTC. This translates into CSAVGTSTEQYF.

This clonotype was recorded a few times. The rearrangement joins TRBV2 to TRBJ1-2; 7 bases agree with TRBD1. The CDR3 loop spans 13 amino acids. V was clipped by 2 bases and J by 5 bases; unmatched bases: 2. The germline V gene has CDR1 SNHLY and CDR2 FYNNEI. The CDR3 nucleotides are TGTGCCAGCAGTGAATTGGGACAGTATGGCTACACCTTC. Encoded protein: CASSELGQYGYTF.

The gene calls are TRBV18 and TRBJ2-2, with 8 bases identical to TRBD2. V shed 0 bases, J shed 3 bases, and the junction held 3 bases outside the gene matches. Per germline, CDR1 KGHSH and CDR2 LQKENI. This CDR3 is built from 16 residues. CDR3 region: CASSPPSGKDTGELFF. CDR3 DNA: TGTGCCAGCTCACCACCTAGCGGGAAAGACACCGGGGAGCTGTTTTTT.

This clonotype has only a few counts. The J gene is TRBJ2-7, the V gene TRBV16, with D perhaps TRBD1 or TRBD2 (6 bases each). The length of the CDR3 is 14 residues. Germline values: CDR1 KGHSY, CDR2 FQNENV. V was trimmed by 1 base and J by 5 bases, leaving 12 bases between them. CDR3 loop: CASSQFGGSDEQYF. Here the CDR3 DNA reads TGTGCCAGCAGCCAATTCGGGGGCTCAGACGAGCAGTACTTC. The entire variable domain, with the rest obtained from reference TRBV16 and TRBJ2-7, is as follows: GEEVAQTPKHLVRGEGQKAKLYCAPIKGHSYVFWYQQVLKNEFKFLISFQNENVFDETGMPKERFSAKCLPNSPCSLEIQATKLEDSAVYFCASSQFGGSDEQYFGPGTRLTVT.

This clonotype was counted between two and nine times. The V call is TRBV20-1, the J call TRBJ2-5, with D tentatively TRBD1 or TRBD2 (5 bases each). The CDR3 has 14 amino acids. V gave up 6 bases and J gave up 5 bases, with 19 bases separating them. Germline CDR1 is DFQATT and CDR2 is SNEGSKA (reference sequence). DNA for the CDR3: TGCAGTGCCGAGGGACCCAGAGGCTCCGAGACCCAGTACTTC. As protein: CSAEGPRGSETQYF.

This clonotype was found a few times. V usage is TRBV20-1 and J usage is TRBJ2-1; a possible D gene is TRBD2 (6 bases). The CDR3 loop spans 16 amino acids. With 0 bases removed from V and 9 bases from J, the gap between germline ends came to 21 bases. The germline V gene encodes CDR1 DFQATT and CDR2 SNEGSKA (reference sequence). For the CDR3, the DNA is TGCAGTGCTAGAGAGGGGAGGCTCTCAACCTCTGCTGAGCAGTTCTTC. Residues: CSAREGRLSTSAEQFF.

V gene TRBV11-2 combines with J gene TRBJ2-1; 11 nucleotides align to TRBD2. Trimming took 4 bases from V and 4 from J; bases not matched to a gene: 12. This CDR3 has 18 amino acids. CDR1 and CDR2 (germline): SGHAT, FQNNGV. CDR3 in DNA: TGTGCCAGCAGCTCCAGGGGGGTAGCGGGGGGGCAGTACAATGAGCAGTTCTTC. Protein: CASSSRGVAGGQYNEQFF.